These 17 T cell receptor beta chains were all obtained from the same sample, sequenced in a study of CD8 T cells in ankylosing spondylitis. TCRdb reprocessed the 5' RACE reads with MiXCR, giving one entry per CDR3 protein. The table records some 150,000 distinct CDR3 sequences, approximately 44% of them present only once. Source material: synovial fluid, either unsorted or a sorted T cell fraction (not recorded which). The receptors were sampled from a male donor with ankylosing spondylitis.

Concerning this clonotype: Germline and junction disagree at one end, which may indicate a read error. The rearrangement joins TRBV6-1 to TRBJ2-2; 11 bases agree with TRBD2. The CDR3 consists of 16 residues. CDR1 and CDR2 (germline): MNHNS, SASEGT. The CDR3 is CASSIGTSGNTGGLFF. The CDR3 DNA follows: TGTGCCAGCAGTATAGGGACTAGCGGAAACACCGGGGGGCTGTTTTTT.

V is TRBV10-3 and J is TRBJ1-1; D not resolved. Germline CDR1 is ENHRY and CDR2 is SYGVKD. Between the trimmed V and J ends, which lost 10 bases and 7 bases, there was a span of 16 bases. This CDR3 comprises 12 residues. The DNA of the CDR3 is TGTGCCAAAGATTGGGGTCTCGTTGAAGCTTTCTTT. Its translation: CAKDWGLVEAFF.

There are many counts of this clonotype. The chain uses TRBV7-9 and TRBJ2-5, with D possibly being TRBD2 (6 bases). The CDR3 sequence is 15 residues long. Between the trimmed V and J ends, which lost 1 base and 2 bases, there was a span of 11 bases. From germline, CDR1 is SEHNR and CDR2 FQNEAQ (reference sequence). As DNA, the CDR3 is TGTGCCAGCAGCTTAGTGGGACTGCCACAAGAGACCCAGTACTTC. Its translation is CASSLVGLPQETQYF.

J is TRBJ2-7 and V is TRBV20-1, with 8 nucleotides matching TRBD2. Losses at the gene ends were 2 bases for V and 3 bases for J; bases not matched to a gene: 15. Germline V lookup: CDR1 DFQATT, CDR2 SNEGSKA (reference sequence). The CDR3 spans 17 residues. The CDR3 sequence is CSARTLLDKRGFYEQYF. CDR3 sequence (DNA): TGCAGTGCTAGAACCCTCCTCGACAAGCGGGGGTTCTACGAGCAGTACTTC.

The table lists this clonotype with many counts. This chain connects TRBV5-6 to TRBJ1-1; TRBD1 aligns across 10 bases. This CDR3 is 14 amino acids long. Germline loops: CDR1 SGHDT, CDR2 YYEEEE. V shed 4 bases and J 3 bases; nucleotides not matched to a gene: 3. The CDR3 sequence is CASSGQGGDTEAFF. In DNA form, the CDR3 reads TGTGCCAGCAGCGGACAGGGGGGAGACACTGAAGCTTTCTTT.

This clonotype appeared many times. The rearrangement joins TRBV24-1 to TRBJ1-1; D may be TRBD1 (6 bases). The length of the CDR3 is 14 residues. Between the trimmed V and J ends, which lost 8 bases and 0 bases, there was a span of 12 bases. The germline V gene has CDR1 KGHDR and CDR2 SFDVKD. As DNA, the CDR3 is TGTGCCACCAAAAACAGGGCCCTGAACACTGAAGCTTTCTTT. This gives the protein CATKNRALNTEAFF.

This clonotype was recorded a few times. The rearrangement uses TRBV11-2 and TRBJ1-2, with 9 bases aligning to TRBD1. The CDR3 length is 18 residues. Trimming at V came to 5 bases and at J to 3 bases, leaving 16 bases not matched to a gene. Germline V CDR1 and CDR2: SGHAT, FQNNGV. CDR3 DNA sequence: TGTGCCAGCAGCCTATACCCCCTACAGGGGGCCTCTGACTATGGCTACACCTTC. Translating gives CASSLYPLQGASDYGYTF.

The chain employs TRBV29-1 and TRBJ2-3; 8 nucleotides align to TRBD1. V shed 2 bases and J 3 bases; nucleotides not matched to a gene: 7. From germline, CDR1 is SQVTM and CDR2 ANQGSEA. The CDR3 is 15 amino acids. Written as DNA, the CDR3 is TGCAGCGTTGAACTACAGGGGGTCTTGACAGATACGCAGTATTTT. Translating it yields CSVELQGVLTDTQYF.

This clonotype was detected a few times. The gene calls are TRBV20-1 and TRBJ2-1; TRBD1 agrees at 10 bases. Looked up from germline, CDR1 is DFQATT and CDR2 is SNEGSKA (reference sequence). V dropped 3 bases and J dropped 0; count of bases not matched to a gene: 8. The CDR3 is made up of 17 amino acids. The CDR3 sequence: CSARREGDRGSYNEQFF. CDR3 DNA sequence: TGCAGTGCTAGGCGTGAGGGGGACAGGGGCTCCTACAATGAGCAGTTCTTC.

The chain carries TRBV6-1 and TRBJ2-1; a possible D gene is TRBD2 (6 bases). The germline V and J ends were trimmed by 6 bases and 7 bases, with 19 bases remaining between them. Germline V CDR1 and CDR2: MNHNS, SASEGT. The CDR3 is 15 amino acids. CDR3 coding DNA: TGTGCCAGCAGAGACAGACTAGGCGCTGGTAATGAGCAGTTCTTC. Translated: CASRDRLGAGNEQFF.

This clonotype was seen only a few times. This chain uses TRBV4-2 with TRBJ2-2; D unclear. V lost 1 base and J lost 6, with 18 bases in between. The CDR3 sequence is 17 residues long. Per the germline V gene, CDR1 is LGHNA and CDR2 is YNFKEQ. CDR3 in DNA: TGTGCCAGCAGCCAAGGGCCACTGGCGCCCCAGGCCGGGGAGCTGTTTTTT. Protein product: CASSQGPLAPQAGELFF.

The sample holds a few counts of this clonotype. The chain is built from TRBV6-2 or TRBV6-3 and TRBJ1-1; D gene unclear. V lost 3 bases and J 0 bases, leaving 8 bases between the germline ends. CDR3 size: 14 residues. Germline V gene lookup returns CDR1 MNHEY and CDR2 SVGEGT. In DNA, the CDR3 is TGTGCCAGCAGTTATGAAGTCGTGAACACTGAAGCTTTCTTT. Its protein product is CASSYEVVNTEAFF.

Comments on this clonotype: Its ends do not fully match the called genes, so a read error is possible. The V and J genes are TRBV20-1 and TRBJ2-7, with D possibly matching TRBD1 (5 bases). Germline loops: CDR1 DFQATT, CDR2 SNEGSKA (reference sequence). The CDR3 totals 11 residues. The CDR3 protein is CSVRRQGEQYF. CDR3 nucleotide sequence: TGCAGTGTTAGACGGCAGGGCGAGCAGTACTTC.

This clonotype was counted a few times. The chain links TRBV30 to TRBJ2-7; D is undetermined. CDR1 and CDR2 from the germline V gene are GTSNPN and SVGIG (reference sequence). Trimming pared 3 bases from V and 2 bases from J, leaving 17 bases between. The CDR3 has 15 amino acids. CDR3 DNA: TGTGCCTGGAGGACGTCGGTAACTATCCCCTACGAGCAGTACTTC. It translates to CAWRTSVTIPYEQYF.

The chain is built from TRBV12-3 or TRBV12-4 and TRBJ2-7, with D perhaps matching TRBD2 (6 bases). V was trimmed by 7 bases and J by 4 bases, leaving 20 bases between them. The CDR3 runs to 15 residues. As DNA, the CDR3 is TGTGCCAGCAACAAGGAGGGCCCCCATTTGTACGAGCAGTACTTC. Residues: CASNKEGPHLYEQYF.

The chain recombines TRBV3-1 with TRBJ1-1; D uncertain. CDR1 and CDR2 from the germline V gene are LGHDT and YNNKEL (reference sequence). The V gene lost 1 base and the J gene lost 3 bases, with 9 bases spanning the gap. The length of the CDR3 is 14 residues. The CDR3 coding sequence is TGTGCCAGCAGCCAAGTACGGTATGACACTGAAGCTTTCTTT. It translates to CASSQVRYDTEAFF.

This clonotype came up a few times. The chain links TRBV20-1 to TRBJ2-7; no clear D. Trimming stripped 3 bases from V and 2 bases from J, with 5 bases between. In germline, CDR1 is DFQATT, CDR2 SNEGSKA (reference sequence). The CDR3 spans 11 residues. The CDR3 loop is CSARDPYEQYF. The DNA of the CDR3 is TGCAGTGCTAGGGATCCCTACGAGCAGTACTTC.